This entry concerns a single T cell receptor (beta chain). Its antigen is not known. Each patient's relapse followed autologous stem cell transplantation, and brentuximab vedotin exposure varied. Magnetic negative selection, applied to thawed PBMCs, was used to isolate the CD8+ T cells. This record comes from a study of PD-1 blockade in classical Hodgkin lymphoma. The overall study: Patients got intravenous nivolumab 3 mg/kg every 2 weeks. Study results and limitations: Before treatment, complete responders showed about the same diversity as newly diagnosed patients. Compared with baseline, CD4+ but not CD8+ TCR diversity had risen significantly by C4D1.

Profiled with immunoSEQ multiplex PCR; TCRdb holds only in-frame clones, not every one. The sample contains 10,000 to 15,000 clones, 79% of which appear only once. Looked up from germline, CDR1 is SGHVS and CDR2 is FNYEAQ. CDR3 length: 17 residues. V lost 1 base and J lost 0; bases outside the gene matches: 5. The sequence derives from a human donor with classical Hodgkin lymphoma. V usage is TRBV7-6 and J usage is TRBJ2-2; TRBD1 matches at 7 bases. The starting material was CD8+ T cells from blood, obtained at baseline. The DNA of the CDR3 is TGTGCCAGCAGCTTAGATACGACAGGGCCGAACACCGGGGAGCTGTTTTTT. This sequence encodes CASSLDTTGPNTGELFF. Based on the CDR3 plus reference TRBV7-6 and TRBJ2-2, the full variable domain is GAGVSQSPRYKVTKRGQDVALRCDPISGHVSLYWYRQALGQGPEFLTYFNYEAQQDKSGLPNDRFSAERPEGSISTLTIQRTEQRDSAMYRCASSLDTTGPNTGELFFGEGSRLTVL.